This passage covers 23 T cell receptor beta chains from one sample sequenced in a study of tumor-infiltrating lymphocytes in primary liver carcinoma. Priming with a constant-region primer yielded TCR beta cDNA from about 450 ng total RNA. Libraries for TCR beta were built through three nested multiplex PCR rounds, which together made up a slightly modified ARM-PCR procedure. For around 10 cycles apiece, the opening two PCR rounds ran with TRBV1-TRBV30 forward primers and a C-beta reverse primer. Using its own MiXCR run on the multiplex PCR reads, TCRdb lists one record per CDR3 protein. The table shows almost 200,000 distinct CDR3 sequences, with almost 65% occurring only once. The researchers obtained blood RNA from unsorted whole blood and also extracted germline DNA. Sequenced sample: peripheral blood. These receptors were collected from a woman aged 60-75 years with primary liver carcinoma and hepatitis B virus infection.

This clonotype was observed a few times. This chain connects TRBV6-7 to TRBJ2-3; D gene ambiguous. TRBV6-7 is annotated as an ORF whose role is uncertain. With 11 bases removed from V and 2 bases from J, the gap between germline ends came to 17 bases. CDR3 length: 14 residues. CDR3 in amino acids: CALGSSRTTDTQYF. The CDR3 coding sequence is TGTGCCCTAGGGTCCAGCCGAACCACAGATACGCAGTATTTT.

The genes are TRBV30 and TRBJ2-7; no firm D call. Trimming took 2 bases from V and 7 from J, leaving 9 bases between them. CDR1 is GTSNPN, CDR2 SVGIG, per germline (reference sequence). The CDR3 is 11 residues long. The CDR3 is CAWSTSYEQYF. In nucleotides, the CDR3 is TGTGCCTGGAGTACTTCATATGAGCAGTACTTC.

With respect to this clonotype: Possible read error: a much larger clone is one base away. This chain's CDR3 is CGSSQVPGQYNSPLHF. The CDR3 DNA is TGCGGCAGCAGCCAAGTCCCGGGACAGTATAATTCACCCCTCCACTTT. The chain links TRBV4-1 to TRBJ1-6; 7 positions agree with TRBD1. Per germline, CDR1 MGHRA and CDR2 YSYEKL. There are 16 residues in the CDR3.

Comment on this clonotype: The junction departs from germline at one end; a sequencing error may be responsible. The genes are TRBV11-3 and TRBJ1-3; 11 nucleotides align to TRBD1. This CDR3 is built from 17 residues. CDR1 SGHNT and CDR2 YENEEA come from the germline V gene. The CDR3, as DNA: TGTGTCAGCAGCTCGCGGACAGGGGGCTCAATCGGAAACACCATATATTTT. This codes for CVSSSRTGGSIGNTIYF.

This clonotype was observed many times. The V call is TRBV6-1, the J call TRBJ2-7; 10 nucleotides match TRBD2. CDR3 size: 15 residues. The germline gives CDR1 MNHNS, CDR2 SASEGT. The trim removed 3 bases at V and 3 bases at J, leaving 5 bases unmatched. CDR3 DNA: TGTGCCAGCAGTGAGGCTAGCGGGAGTCACTACGAGCAGTACTTC. Residues: CASSEASGSHYEQYF.

V usage is TRBV11-2 and J usage is TRBJ2-3; D might be TRBD1 (5 bases). The CDR3 consists of 20 residues. V lost 3 bases to trimming and J lost 2 bases, with 27 bases between them. In germline, CDR1 is SGHAT, CDR2 FQNNGV. CDR3 region: CASSFYIRSARQTSTDTQYF. DNA for the CDR3: TGTGCCAGCAGCTTCTACATCCGCAGTGCCCGACAGACCTCCACAGATACGCAGTATTTT.

This clonotype was seen only once. This may be a read error, as it is one base from a much larger clone. The V and J genes are TRBV29-1 and TRBJ2-3; D is unclear. This CDR3 has 12 amino acids. Per germline, CDR1 SQVTM and CDR2 ANQGSEA. CDR3 amino acids: CGVDPSTDTQYF. CDR3 bases: TGCGGCGTCGACCCGAGCACAGATACGCAGTATTTT.

V gene TRBV5-4 combines with J gene TRBJ2-2, with 9 nucleotides matching TRBD2. The length of the CDR3 is 15 residues. Germline CDR1 SGHNT, CDR2 YYREEE (reference sequence). V gave up 0 bases and J gave up 9 bases; unmatched junction bases: 6. The CDR3 sequence is CASSLAGLAGRELFF. The CDR3 DNA reads as TGTGCCAGCAGCTTGGCCGGGCTAGCGGGACGGGAGCTGTTTTTT.

In its sample, this clonotype was seen once. The chain has TRBV6-5 and TRBJ2-3, with D unresolved. Trimming left V 6 bases short and J 4 bases short, with 14 bases between. The CDR3 has 14 amino acids. Germline V gene data show CDR1 as MNHEY and CDR2 as SVGAGI. CDR3 residues: CASRGPISADTQYF. DNA of the CDR3: TGTGCCAGCAGAGGACCGATCTCAGCAGATACGCAGTATTTT.

CDR3 sequence (DNA): TGCAGTGCTAGCGGGGCCGGCGAGCAGTACTTC. It encodes CSASGAGEQYF. The chain couples TRBV20-1 to TRBJ2-7; D is possibly TRBD1 or TRBD2 (5 bases each). The germline gives CDR1 DFQATT, CDR2 SNEGSKA (reference sequence). This CDR3 comprises 11 residues. The germline V and J ends were trimmed by 3 bases and 6 bases, with 9 bases remaining between them.

About this clonotype itself: At one boundary the junction diverges from the germline segment, which might be a read error. The chain combines TRBV11-3 with TRBJ1-1; D perhaps matches TRBD1 (5 bases). CDR1 and CDR2 from the germline V gene are SGHNT and YENEEA. The CDR3 sequence is 13 residues long. CDR3 protein: CASSTGLNTEAFF. CDR3 in DNA: TGTGCAAGCAGCACAGGTTTGAACACTGAAGCATTCTTT.

V and J are TRBV5-4 and TRBJ2-5, with D unclear. Trimming stripped 1 base from V and 1 base from J, with 5 bases between. Germline-derived CDR1 and CDR2 are SGHNT and YYREEE (reference sequence). The CDR3 extends over 13 amino acids. CDR3 nucleotides: TGTGCCAGCAGCTTGAACAGCCAAGAGACCCAGTACTTC. Translated, it gives CASSLNSQETQYF.

The genes are TRBV11-2 and TRBJ2-1; D is perhaps TRBD2 (6 bases). The CDR3 runs to 11 residues. Germline loops: CDR1 SGHAT, CDR2 FQNNGV. Deletions cut 3 bases from V and 14 bases from J, with 11 bases between. The CDR3 sequence: CASSLGGLEFF. CDR3 nucleotide sequence: TGTGCCAGCAGCTTGGGGGGACTGGAGTTCTTC. Based on the CDR3 plus reference TRBV11-2 and TRBJ2-1, the full variable domain is EAGVAQSPRYKIIEKRQSVAFWCNPISGHATLYWYQQILGQGPKLLIQFQNNGVVDDSQLPKDRFSAERLKGVDSTLKIQPAKLEDSAVYLCASSLGGLEFFGPGTRLTVL.

Worth noting for this clonotype: A single base separates this from a much larger clone, so it may be a read error. This sequence joins TRBV6-1 and TRBJ2-7, with 7 bases identical to TRBD1. V dropped 10 bases and J dropped 0; count of bases not matched to a gene: 9. This CDR3 is built from 14 residues. Germline CDR1 MNHNS, CDR2 SASEGT. The CDR3 region has the DNA TGTGCCAACAGGAACAGACAGGGCTCCTACGAGCAGTACTTC. Translation: CANRNRQGSYEQYF.

The table lists this clonotype with a few counts. J is TRBJ2-2 and V is TRBV5-1; 9 bases are a match to TRBD1. The germline V gene has CDR1 SGHRS and CDR2 YFSETQ. The CDR3 has 16 amino acids. The junction had 6 bases not matched to a gene; V was cut back by 0 bases and J by 6 bases. CDR3 nucleotides: TGCGCCAGCAGCTTGGAGACAGGGGGATTTGCCGGGGAGCTGTTTTTT. This gives the protein CASSLETGGFAGELFF. The full variable domain, completed using reference TRBV5-1 and TRBJ2-2, is KAGVTQTPRYLIKTRGQQVTLSCSPISGHRSVSWYQQTPGQGLQFLFEYFSETQRNKGNFPGRFSGRQFSNSRSEMNVSTLELGDSALYLCASSLETGGFAGELFFGEGSRLTVL.

This clonotype was observed many times. The chain joins TRBV6-1 to TRBJ2-7, with D unclear. Germline loops: CDR1 MNHNS, CDR2 SASEGT. Trimming pared 6 bases from V and 0 bases from J, leaving 15 bases between. The CDR3 is 15 amino acids. For the CDR3, the DNA is TGTGCCAGCAGAGACCGAGTACCAAGCTCCTACGAGCAGTACTTC. This codes for CASRDRVPSSYEQYF.

Comments on this clonotype: Just one base apart from a much larger clone, this may be a read error. This chain joins TRBV6-1 and TRBJ2-1; no clear D gene. From germline, CDR1 is MNHNS and CDR2 SASEGT. There are 12 residues in the CDR3. Trimming stripped 2 bases from V and 9 bases from J, with 8 bases between. The CDR3 DNA is TGTGCCAGCAGTGAATCGGTAGGTGAGCAGTTCTTC. This gives the protein CASSESVGEQFF.

This clonotype was picked up many times. The V call is TRBV12-3 or TRBV12-4, the J call TRBJ1-6, with TRBD1 as a possible D gene (5 bases). Trimming took off 5 bases at V and 5 bases at J, with 10 bases between the two ends. CDR3 length equals 14 residues. CDR3 sequence: CASSVQGNNSPLHF. In DNA form, the CDR3 reads TGTGCCAGCAGTGTCCAGGGAAATAATTCACCCCTCCACTTT.

The chain carries TRBV6-2 or TRBV6-3 and TRBJ2-7; D call uncertain. From germline, CDR1 is MNHEY and CDR2 SVGEGT. The CDR3 is 15 amino acids. V was clipped by 2 bases and J by 7 bases, with 18 bases between them. The CDR3 region is CASSYETSQPYEQYF. CDR3 nucleotide sequence: TGTGCCAGCAGTTACGAGACCTCTCAACCATATGAGCAGTACTTC.

This chain uses TRBV29-1 with TRBJ2-5; D unresolved. The CDR3 consists of 11 residues. Germline loops: CDR1 SQVTM, CDR2 ANQGSEA. V lost 6 bases, J lost 2 bases, and 7 bases lay in between. CDR3 in DNA: TGCAGCGTACATTCTCAAGAGACCCAGTACTTC. It encodes CSVHSQETQYF.

Details on this clonotype: A junction end diverges from the germline sequence, so it may reflect a read error. The chain has TRBV11-2 and TRBJ2-3; D is perhaps TRBD2 (6 bases). This CDR3 spans 14 amino acids. Germline V lookup: CDR1 SGHAT, CDR2 FQNNGV. The CDR3 is CASITGLPTGTQYF. CDR3 coding DNA: TGTGCCAGCATTACCGGACTACCCACAGGTACGCAGTATTTT.

As concerns this clonotype: A much larger clone differs from this one at a single base, so this may be a read error. The chain recombines TRBV5-8 with TRBJ2-7; the match to TRBD1 covers 7 bases. V was pared by 5 bases and J by 2 bases, with 7 bases of the junction left unmatched. Germline loops: CDR1 SGHTS, CDR2 YDEGEE. The CDR3 extends over 14 amino acids. The CDR3 DNA sequence: TGTGCCAGCAGAAACAGGGGCTCTCCCTACGAGCAGTACTTC. Translating it yields CASRNRGSPYEQYF.

Notes on this clonotype: Its ends do not fully match the called genes, so a read error is possible. The chain links TRBV6-1 to TRBJ1-1, with 9 positions matching TRBD1. Germline assignment: CDR1 MNHNS and CDR2 SASEGT. The CDR3 has 17 residues. CDR3 bases: TGTACCAGCAGGGTGGGACAGGGAGTCCGTGTGACCACTGAAGCTTTCTTT. Amino acids: CTSRVGQGVRVTTEAFF.